Following are 15 T cell receptor beta chains from one sample sequenced in a study of T cell repertoires in cytomegalovirus infection. These receptors have no identified antigens. MiXCR, run by TCRdb on the reads, gives a single entry per CDR3 protein. The profile shows some 350,000 distinct CDR3 sequences, nearly 35% of them singletons. The sample consisted of cultured PBMCs, taken from culture after CMV antigen stimulation. The receptor source for this set is a human donor in good health (CMV status not recorded). Some clones in this sample may be carry-over from other donors' samples.

This clonotype was picked up a small number of times. This CDR3 reads CASGLMPQETQYF. CDR3 coding DNA: TGTGCTAGTGGTTTGATGCCTCAAGAGACCCAGTACTTC. The chain links TRBV12-5 to TRBJ2-5; D remains ambiguous. With 2 bases removed from V and 2 bases from J, the gap between germline ends came to 6 bases. The length of the CDR3 is 13 residues. Germline V gene sequence: CDR1 LGHNT, CDR2 FRNRAP.

J is TRBJ2-2 and V is TRBV19; 12 positions match TRBD2. Looked up from germline, CDR1 is LNHDA and CDR2 is SQIVND (reference sequence). The CDR3 is 18 residues long. The trim removed 5 bases at V and 4 bases at J, leaving 11 bases unmatched. The chain's CDR3 is CASSFRLAGEVATGELFF. In DNA, the CDR3 is TGTGCCAGTAGTTTTCGACTAGCGGGAGAGGTCGCCACCGGGGAGCTGTTTTTT.

This clonotype was observed at least ten times. The genes are TRBV7-2 and TRBJ1-5; D is undetermined. The length of the CDR3 is 15 residues. V gave up 5 bases and J gave up 2 bases, with 13 bases separating them. Germline loops: CDR1 SGHTA, CDR2 FQGNSA. CDR3 amino acids: CASSLGLYGNQPQHF. The CDR3 bases are TGTGCCAGCAGCCTCGGCCTCTACGGCAATCAGCCCCAGCATTTT.

The gene calls are TRBV6-5 and TRBJ1-4, with 8 positions matching TRBD1. The V and J ends lost 5 bases and 2 bases, in that order; junction bases with no gene match: 7. This CDR3 region has 16 residues. Germline values: CDR1 MNHEY, CDR2 SVGAGI. The CDR3 protein is CASSRHRQGTNEKLFF. The DNA for the CDR3 is TGTGCCAGCAGTCGACACCGACAGGGGACTAATGAAAAACTGTTTTTT.

This chain links TRBV4-3 with TRBJ2-3, with 9 positions matching TRBD1. The J segment lost 2 bases and the V segment lost 1 base, leaving 10 bases of the junction unmatched. CDR3 length: 18 residues. Germline V gene sequence: CDR1 LGHNA, CDR2 YSLEER. This CDR3 is CASSQALQGTGFTDTQYF. The CDR3 DNA follows: TGCGCCAGCAGCCAAGCCTTACAGGGGACAGGGTTCACAGATACGCAGTATTTT.

The CDR3 is CASSFAGRETQYF. For the CDR3, the DNA is TGTGCCAGCAGCTTTGCCGGGAGGGAGACCCAGTACTTC. This chain connects TRBV7-2 to TRBJ2-5, with TRBD2 matching over 7 bases. CDR3 size: 13 residues. Germline V gene lookup returns CDR1 SGHTA and CDR2 FQGNSA. The junction had 3 bases not matched to a gene; V was cut back by 3 bases and J by 5 bases.

V usage is TRBV24-1 and J usage is TRBJ2-3, with 8 bases fitting TRBD2. The ends lost 2 bases at V and 4 bases at J; junction bases unmatched: 13. This CDR3 contains 18 residues. Germline loops: CDR1 KGHDR, CDR2 SFDVKD. The CDR3 spells CATSDSRLAPGGSDTQYF. CDR3 nucleotide sequence: TGTGCCACCAGTGATTCGCGACTAGCGCCCGGAGGCTCAGATACGCAGTATTTT.

The V and J genes are TRBV5-4 and TRBJ1-1; D unresolved. Germline-derived CDR1 and CDR2 are SGHNT and YYREEE (reference sequence). V lost 5 bases to trimming and J lost 1 base, with 15 bases between them. The CDR3 is 15 amino acids. CDR3 region: CASSQPRGQNTEAFF. The CDR3 nucleotides are TGTGCCAGCAGTCAACCGCGGGGTCAGAACACTGAAGCTTTCTTT. The full variable domain, its missing parts supplied by reference TRBV5-4 and TRBJ1-1, is ETGVTQSPTHLIKTRGQQVTLRCSSQSGHNTVSWYQQALGQGPQFIFQYYREEENGRGNFPPRFSGLQFPNYSSELNVNALELDDSALYLCASSQPRGQNTEAFFGQGTRLTVV.

The gene calls are TRBV7-6 and TRBJ2-7; 7 nucleotides match TRBD1. Germline CDR1 SGHVS, CDR2 FNYEAQ. Trimming cost V 5 bases and J 4 bases; bases outside gene matches: 11. The CDR3 is 15 residues long. The CDR3 spells CASSPIGQEGYEQYF. In nucleotides, the CDR3 is TGTGCCAGCAGCCCGATCGGACAGGAAGGTTACGAGCAGTACTTC. The full variable domain, in which reference TRBV7-6 and TRBJ2-7 provide the parts outside the CDR3, is GAGVSQSPRYKVTKRGQDVALRCDPISGHVSLYWYRQALGQGPEFLTYFNYEAQQDKSGLPNDRFSAERPEGSISTLTIQRTEQRDSAMYRCASSPIGQEGYEQYFGPGTRLTVT.

CDR3 DNA: TGTGCCAGTAGTATATCCCGGAGAAACACAGATACGCAGTATTTT. It codes for CASSISRRNTDTQYF. This rearrangement joins TRBV19 to TRBJ2-3; unclear D gene. This CDR3 is 15 amino acids long. The V and J ends lost 2 bases and 2 bases respectively, with 11 bases between them. Germline assignment: CDR1 LNHDA and CDR2 SQIVND (reference sequence).

This rearrangement joins TRBV29-1 to TRBJ2-3; 10 nucleotides match TRBD2. Germline lookup yields CDR1 SQVTM and CDR2 ANQGSEA. The CDR3 sequence is 14 residues long. J gave up 0 bases and V 7 bases, and 4 bases lay outside the gene matches. The CDR3, as DNA: TGCAGCGGCGGACTAGCGGTTAGCACAGATACGCAGTATTTT. This codes for CSGGLAVSTDTQYF.

This clonotype occurred many times. This chain uses TRBV7-6 with TRBJ2-6; 9 bases are shared with TRBD2. Germline trimming cut 4 bases from V and 0 bases from J; bases unmatched to any gene: 4. Germline-derived CDR1 and CDR2 are SGHVS and FNYEAQ. The CDR3 has 17 amino acids. For the CDR3, the DNA is TGTGCCAGCAGCTGGACTAGCGCGCTCTCTGGGGCCAACGTCCTGACTTTC. Protein product: CASSWTSALSGANVLTF.

This clonotype was counted ten times or more. The chain combines TRBV6-2 or TRBV6-3 with TRBJ1-1; TRBD1 might be the D (5 bases). There are 20 residues in the CDR3. The V gene lost 2 bases and the J gene lost 0 bases, with 25 bases spanning the gap. The germline V gene encodes CDR1 MNHEY and CDR2 SVGEGT. The CDR3 is CASSYHSEPVHGAMNTEAFF. CDR3 nucleotides: TGTGCCAGCAGTTACCACTCGGAGCCCGTTCATGGGGCCATGAACACTGAAGCTTTCTTT.

A few counts support this clonotype. V gene TRBV7-2 combines with J gene TRBJ2-7; D is possibly TRBD2 (5 bases). CDR1 is SGHTA, CDR2 FQGNSA, per germline. The CDR3 runs to 16 residues. V was pared by 7 bases and J by 2 bases, with 21 bases between. The CDR3 region is CASMFRIGRLPYEQYV. CDR3 in DNA: TGTGCCAGCATGTTTAGAATTGGACGACTACCCTACGAGCAGTACGTC.

This clonotype was observed a few times. The CDR3 nucleotides read TGTGCCAGCAGTTTATTGACGGCAGTCCCATATGGCTACACCTTC. Translating gives CASSLLTAVPYGYTF. This chain links TRBV28 with TRBJ1-2; no clear D. The CDR3 contains 15 residues. The V end was cut by 1 base, the J end by 5 bases, with 14 bases between. Germline assignment: CDR1 MDHEN and CDR2 SYDVKM.